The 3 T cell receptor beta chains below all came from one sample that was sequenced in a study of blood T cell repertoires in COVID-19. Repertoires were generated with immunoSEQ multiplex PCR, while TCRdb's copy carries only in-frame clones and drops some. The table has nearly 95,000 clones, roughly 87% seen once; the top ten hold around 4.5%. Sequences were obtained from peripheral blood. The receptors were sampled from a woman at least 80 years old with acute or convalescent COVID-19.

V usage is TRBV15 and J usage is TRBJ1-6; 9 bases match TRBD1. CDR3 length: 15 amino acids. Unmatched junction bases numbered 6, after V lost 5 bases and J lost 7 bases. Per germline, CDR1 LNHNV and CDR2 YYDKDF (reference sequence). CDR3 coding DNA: TGTGCCACCAGCCGGAAGGGACAGGGCAATTCACCCCTCCACTTT. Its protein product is CATSRKGQGNSPLHF.

The CDR3 here is CASSSIPGPADNEQFF. The DNA of the CDR3 is TGTGCCAGCAGTTCAATTCCGGGTCCCGCCGACAATGAGCAGTTCTTC. The V gene is TRBV6-2 or TRBV6-3, the J gene TRBJ2-1; D is uncertain. The CDR3 extends over 16 amino acids. The V and J ends lost 4 bases and 5 bases respectively, with 18 bases between them. Germline loops: CDR1 MNHEY, CDR2 SVGEGT.

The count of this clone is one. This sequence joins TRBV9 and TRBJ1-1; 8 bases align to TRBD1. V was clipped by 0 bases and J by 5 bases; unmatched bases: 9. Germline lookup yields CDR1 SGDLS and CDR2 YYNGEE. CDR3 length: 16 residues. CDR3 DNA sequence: TGTGCCAGCAGCGTAGCCCCCCAGGGGGCTAGAACTGAAGCTTTCTTT. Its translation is CASSVAPQGARTEAFF.